There are a few counts of the clone carrying this TCR beta chain. What it binds is not known. The source of the sample is a study of T-cell reconstitution after alpha-beta-depleted transplantation in children. Broader study findings: T-cell counts and diversity at one year following transplant were attributed mainly to newly produced T cells. Several hundred expanded graft clones reportedly gave rise to the alpha-beta T cells present about two months after transplant. Surviving recipient T cells and thymic progenitors underlay high day-60 TCRbeta diversity in some patients.

A library of TCRbeta sequences, prepared with unique molecular identifiers, was generated. A single record per CDR3 protein comes from TCRdb applying MiXCR to the PCR reads. Of 250,000 to 400,000 distinct CDR3 sequences listed, around 20% were seen once; the top ten hold about a tenth. The sequencing used PBMCs, mostly from graft donor cells, collected 180 days after TCRalphabeta/CD19-depleted stem cell transplant. This TCR was sampled from a male patient younger than 18 who had a stem cell transplant for acute lymphoblastic leukemia, so the T cells may come from the graft donor.

In DNA, the CDR3 is TGTGCCAGCAGCCATATTATTGGGGGGACTGAGCAGTTCTTC. Translated: CASSHIIGGTEQFF. The chain uses TRBV3-1 and TRBJ2-1, with a possible D match to TRBD2 (6 bases). V lost 3 bases and J 9 bases, leaving 15 bases between the germline ends. The CDR3 loop spans 14 amino acids. Germline-derived CDR1 and CDR2 are LGHDT and YNNKEL (reference sequence).